This TCR beta chain was found in a study of T cells after posttransplantation cyclophosphamide. Study results and limitations: TRB overlap between skin or GI tissue T cells and blood was limited.

This table comes from immunoSEQ multiplex PCR, and its TCRdb copy is limited to in-frame clones, with some not included. The record shows fewer than 35,000 clones for this sample, with no singletons present. This clone has at least ten counts. Its target is not known. The CDR3 covers 15 residues. J gave up 3 bases and V 5 bases, and 6 bases lay outside the gene matches. CDR1 MGHRA and CDR2 YSYEKL come from the germline V gene. The origin of this receptor is a woman in her fifties or sixties in good health, CMV-negative, and a related stem cell transplant donor. The rearrangement links TRBV4-1 to TRBJ2-3, with TRBD2 matching over 9 bases. The sequenced material came from PBMCs. CDR3 region: CASSSSSGRTDTQYF. The CDR3 bases are TGCGCCAGCAGCTCCTCGAGCGGGAGGACAGATACGCAGTATTTT.